Here is one TCR beta chain with its context. The data were obtained in a study of T cell changes during pregnancy in multiple sclerosis. Generated by immunoSEQ multiplex PCR, the TCRdb table keeps only in-frame clones and is missing some. The profile shows about 68,000 clones, 90% of them singletons. Germline-derived CDR1 and CDR2 are SGHTA and FQGNSA. This CDR3 region has 16 residues. V dropped 5 bases and J dropped 1 base, with 15 bases sitting between them. The TCR sequence derives from a female donor with multiple sclerosis, enrolled in a pregnancy study. The chain uses TRBV7-2 and TRBJ1-3; a possible D gene is TRBD1 (5 bases). Specimen: peripheral blood, collected in the third trimester of pregnancy. The CDR3 DNA reads as TGTGCCAGCAGCCATTCGGGGACTGTATCTGGAAACACCATATATTTT. Translated, it gives CASSHSGTVSGNTIYF.